This TCR beta chain was recovered during a study of control samples from healthy donors and cancer patients. Germline CDR1 reads MNHEY; CDR2 reads SMNVEV (reference sequence). J gave up 0 bases and V 2 bases, and 7 bases lay outside the gene matches. The CDR3 runs to 16 residues. The repertoire was sequenced with immunoSEQ multiplex PCR; TCRdb's copy has only in-frame clones and lacks some. This repertoire shows some 120,000 clones, around 91% found once; its top ten account for about 1.1%. The specimen sequenced was PBMCs. The chain employs TRBV27 and TRBJ2-7, with TRBD2 identical over 7 bases. This clonotype was obtained from a woman between 45 and 60 years old with colorectal cancer. The CDR3 DNA reads TGTGCCAGCAGTTTACTAGGGGACTACCCCTCCTACGAGCAGTACTTC. This gives the protein CASSLLGDYPSYEQYF.